The entry that follows covers one TCR beta chain sequence. The record originates from a study of shared clonotypes between healthy human individuals. The V gene's germline CDR1 is SGHVS and CDR2 FNYEAQ. V was clipped by 0 bases and J by 2 bases; unmatched bases: 3. The CDR3 runs 15 residues. Produced via immunoSEQ multiplex PCR; TCRdb's table is partial and in-frame only. The data contain around 2.5 million clones, 80% to 95% of them singletons. The receptor was isolated from a man between 18 and 35 years old in good health. Some clones in this sample may be carry-over from other donors' samples. Sequencing was carried out using naive CD4+ T cells from PBMCs. Subset here: CD45RA+ positively selected. The chain recombines TRBV7-6 with TRBJ2-7; 8 bases map to TRBD1. CDR3 nucleotides: TGTGCCAGCAGCTTAGCCCCGACAGGGGCCTACGAGCAGTACTTC. This encodes CASSLAPTGAYEQYF. Together with reference TRBV7-6 and TRBJ2-7, the CDR3 gives the full variable domain: GAGVSQSPRYKVTKRGQDVALRCDPISGHVSLYWYRQALGQGPEFLTYFNYEAQQDKSGLPNDRFSAERPEGSISTLTIQRTEQRDSAMYRCASSLAPTGAYEQYFGPGTRLTVT.